This T cell receptor (beta chain) was identified in a study of blood T cells in healthy people across ages (dated by TCRdb to about 2015). Some background on the complete study: In model experiments, roughly one uniquely barcoded TCR beta cDNA molecule per two T cells was captured by template switching. Using deep sequencing normalized with unique cDNA molecular identifiers, the study measured how TCR beta repertoire diversity changes with age. The donors were split into four age groups: young (average about 16 years), middle-aged (around 40), aged (approximately 60) and long-lived (approximately 80). To avoid experimental bias, donors of different ages were spread randomly across the sequencing lanes. For two donors (one aged 18 to 30 and one aged 80 or older), the study analyzed two additional independent replicas of 1 million unique cDNA reads from the same blood draw.

Findings and caveats that apply to the study as a whole: Compared with the aged group, more naive CD4+ T cells, fewer expanded clones and increased TCR diversity were shown by the long-lived group, suggesting age selection. Observed TCR beta diversity per million T cells fell roughly linearly with age, and a significant reduction was already apparent by age about 36. Total diversity estimates from one million sequenced T cells were considered lower bounds and underestimates. Since profiling was done on bulk unsorted PBMCs, naive and antigen-experienced compartments could not be conclusively compared. Because donor CMV infection status was unknown, age-related changes in expanded clonotypes were potentially confounded. There was a strong correlation between observed TCR beta diversity and the percentage of naive T cells measured by flow cytometry.

Systemically healthy Caucasian individuals from Russia, 39 in total and aged roughly 6 to 100 years, were included as donors. Ten milliliters of peripheral blood were drawn from each donor into EDTA-treated Vacutainer tubes. Ficoll-Paque density-gradient centrifugation was used to isolate PBMCs, with at least 7 million per sample. Trizol reagent was used to extract total RNA from PBMCs, with at least 6 micrograms per sample. For every donor, an aliquot of PBMCs went through flow cytometry to measure the percentages of naive CD45RAhigh/CD27high T cells. CDR1 and CDR2 are read off the germline V gene (reference sequence) as SSHAT and FNYEAQ. Taken from cysteine to phenylalanine, the CDR3 has 14 residues. Of all the DNA, just the CDR3 is kept, 42 bases in frame from base 1. To note about this clonotype: Its antigen specificity is not known. Compared with germline, one end of the junction differs, possibly owing to a read error.

The library was built by means of 5' RACE. TCRdb shows the sequencer as Illumina HiSeq 2500. A second PCR of roughly 6 to 11 cycles was run with a J-beta primer mix and a sample-barcoded 5' primer. Each TCR beta cDNA molecule received a unique molecular identifier from a template-switch 5' adaptor carrying 12 random nucleotides. At least 2.5 million CDR3-containing paired-end reads were obtained from each sample. The Mint cDNA synthesis kit, primed by a TRBC-specific oligonucleotide, was used to synthesize first-strand cDNA from all RNA. Following uracil-DNA glycosylase treatment, a first 18-cycle PCR with universal primers M1SS and BC2_uni_R was performed on all cDNA. Turning to the authors' computational methods: Normalization of each sample was performed by random selection of 1 million high-quality reads, each carrying a distinct molecular identifier. Reads sharing molecular identifiers were discarded rather than binned into consensus sequences. MiTCR, run with a Q25 quality threshold and the strictest error-elimination algorithm, handled CDR3 identification, clonotype clustering and error correction. A nonparametric unseen species model with Euler transformation was used to estimate lower-bound total TCR beta diversity. TCRdb took the public reads, trimmed them with fastp at Q25, ran MiXCR for clone calling and kept in-frame beta chains. CDR3 protein sequences are deduplicated, and each keeps its most common genes and DNA. The V and J calls were determined by TCRdb, not by the authors. The sample includes 650,000 to 1,000,000 distinct CDR3 sequences, with about 42% observed a single time. Roughly 20% of the sample goes to the ten largest clones.

The sequence derives from a man older than 75 in good health. The sequence joins TRBV7-7 to TRBJ2-5, with 7 central nucleotides matching TRBD1. TRBJ2-1 explains the end of the DNA better; the J call may be wrong. Material for sequencing was blood. The CDR3 has the sequence CASSLTTGQETQFF. Read as DNA, the sequence is TGTGCTAGCAGCTTAACGACAGGGCAAGAGACCCAGTTCTTC.